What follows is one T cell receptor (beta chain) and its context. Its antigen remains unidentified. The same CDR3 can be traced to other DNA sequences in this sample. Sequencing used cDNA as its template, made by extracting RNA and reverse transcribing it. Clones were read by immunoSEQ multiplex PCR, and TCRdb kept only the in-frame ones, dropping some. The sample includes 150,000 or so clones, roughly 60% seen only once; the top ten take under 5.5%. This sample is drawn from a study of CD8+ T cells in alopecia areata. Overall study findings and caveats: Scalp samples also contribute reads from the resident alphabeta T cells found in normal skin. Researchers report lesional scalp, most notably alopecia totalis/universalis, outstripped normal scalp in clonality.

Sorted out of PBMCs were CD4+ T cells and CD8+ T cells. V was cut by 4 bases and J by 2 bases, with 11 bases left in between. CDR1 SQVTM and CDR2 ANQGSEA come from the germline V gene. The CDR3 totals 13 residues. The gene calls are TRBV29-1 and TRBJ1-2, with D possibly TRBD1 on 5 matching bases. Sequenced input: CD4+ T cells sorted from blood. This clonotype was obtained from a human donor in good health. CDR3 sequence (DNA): TGCAGCGTTGGGTCAGGGACCAACTATGGCTACACCTTC. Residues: CSVGSGTNYGYTF.